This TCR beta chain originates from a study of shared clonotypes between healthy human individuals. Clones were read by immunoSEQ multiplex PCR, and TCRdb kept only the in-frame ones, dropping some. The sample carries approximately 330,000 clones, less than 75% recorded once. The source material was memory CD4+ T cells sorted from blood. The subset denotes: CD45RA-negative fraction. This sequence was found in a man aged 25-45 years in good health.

The CDR3 loop reads CASSDSDDNEQFF. The CDR3, as DNA: TGTGCCAGCAGTGACTCGGACGACAATGAGCAGTTCTTC. The rearrangement joins TRBV6-4 to TRBJ2-1; no clear D gene. V was clipped by 0 bases and J by 5 bases, with 5 bases between them. Germline CDR1 and CDR2: MRHNA and SNTAGT. The length of the CDR3 is 13 residues.